The present TCR beta chain was sequenced within a study of blood T cell repertoires in COVID-19. Across the whole study: Spain, Italy and the United States supplied samples that represented acute and convalescent COVID-19. In each case, the material was cDNA or gDNA derived from T cells, B-cell-depleted T cells, or PBMCs.

Participants were aged 18 to 89 years, lived in 25 or so US areas, and enrolled virtually. Repertoires were generated with immunoSEQ multiplex PCR, while TCRdb's copy carries only in-frame clones and drops some. The sample lists about 200,000 clones, over 80% occurring once. The CDR3 sequence is 16 residues long. The germline V gene encodes CDR1 WNHNN and CDR2 SYGVQD (reference sequence). Trimming cost V 7 bases and J 7 bases; bases outside gene matches: 10. Sequences were obtained from PBMCs or T cells enriched from blood (not recorded which). J is TRBJ1-4 and V is TRBV10-1; 12 bases line up with TRBD1. The receptor's source is a man aged 30 to 39 who had recovered from COVID-19. The CDR3 region is CASNLGTGGLGEKLFF. Here the CDR3 DNA reads TGCGCCAGCAATCTCGGGACAGGGGGCCTAGGTGAAAAACTGTTTTTT.